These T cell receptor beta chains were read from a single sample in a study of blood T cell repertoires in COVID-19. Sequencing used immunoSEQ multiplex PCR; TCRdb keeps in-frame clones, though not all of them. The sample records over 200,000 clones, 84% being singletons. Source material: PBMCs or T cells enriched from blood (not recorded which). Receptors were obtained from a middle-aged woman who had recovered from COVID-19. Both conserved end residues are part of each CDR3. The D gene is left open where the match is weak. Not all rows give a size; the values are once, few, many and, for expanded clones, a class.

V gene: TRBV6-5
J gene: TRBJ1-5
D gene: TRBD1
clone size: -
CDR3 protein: CASSWNPRDRAF
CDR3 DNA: TGTGCCAGCAGTTGGAACCCGCGGGACAGGGCTTTT

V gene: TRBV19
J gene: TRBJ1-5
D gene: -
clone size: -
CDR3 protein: CASSILSGETYSNQPQHF
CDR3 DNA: TGTGCCAGTAGTATCCTTTCAGGGGAAACTTATAGCAATCAGCCCCAGCATTTT

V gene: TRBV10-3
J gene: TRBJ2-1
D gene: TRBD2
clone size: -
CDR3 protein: CAISDGGELHNEQFF
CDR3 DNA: TGTGCCATCAGTGACGGGGGGGAGCTCCACAATGAGCAGTTCTTC

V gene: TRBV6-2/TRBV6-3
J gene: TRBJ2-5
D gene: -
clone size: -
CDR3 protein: CASSSLGEETQYF
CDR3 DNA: TGTGCCAGCAGTTCGCTAGGGGAAGAGACCCAGTACTTC

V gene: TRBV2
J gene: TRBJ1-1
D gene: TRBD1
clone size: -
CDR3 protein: CASGRTGVVGTEAFF
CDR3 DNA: TGTGCCAGCGGGCGGACAGGGGTTGTTGGCACTGAAGCTTTCTTT

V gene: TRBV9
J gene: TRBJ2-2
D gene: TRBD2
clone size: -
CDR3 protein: CASSVGGRAFGELFF
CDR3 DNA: TGTGCCAGCAGCGTGGGCGGGAGGGCCTTCGGGGAGCTGTTTTTT

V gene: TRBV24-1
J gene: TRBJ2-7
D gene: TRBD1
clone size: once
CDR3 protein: CATSDPRDSTSHEQYF
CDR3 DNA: TGTGCCACCAGTGATCCCAGGGACAGTACGTCCCACGAGCAGTACTTC

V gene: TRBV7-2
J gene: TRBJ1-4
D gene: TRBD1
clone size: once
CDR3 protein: CASSAGGQGSEKLFF
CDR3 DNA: TGTGCCAGCAGCGCTGGGGGACAGGGTAGTGAAAAACTGTTTTTT

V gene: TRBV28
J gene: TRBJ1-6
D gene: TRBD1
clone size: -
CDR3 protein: CASSSGTGSSPLHF
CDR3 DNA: TGTGCCAGCAGTTCCGGGACAGGGTCGTCACCCCTCCACTTT

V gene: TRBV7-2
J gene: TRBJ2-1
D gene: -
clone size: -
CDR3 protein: CASSLEPTTRRGNEQFF
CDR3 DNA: TGTGCCAGCAGCTTAGAGCCAACGACTAGGCGGGGCAATGAGCAGTTCTTC

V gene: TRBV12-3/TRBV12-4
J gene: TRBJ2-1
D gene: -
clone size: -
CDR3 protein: CASSTGVFNEQFF
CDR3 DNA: TGTGCCAGCAGTACCGGAGTCTTCAATGAGCAGTTCTTC